This TCR beta chain derives from a study of cytomegalovirus exposure and HLA in healthy donors. Study-wide background: Early released data had around 89 million unique TCRs, all coming from HLA-typed donors.

CDR3 length: 14 amino acids. CDR1 and CDR2 (germline): SGHRS, YFSETQ. V dropped 4 bases and J dropped 9; count of bases not matched to a gene: 10. In the case of this clone: Its antigen is currently unknown.

Whole-study results and caveats: Later analysis identified several of the most significant clusters that appeared linked to common viral pathogens. Upon later analysis, HLA-associated TCR beta chains proved more clonally expanded than other, equally common chains. The authors enumerated over 150 TCR beta chains as linked to cytomegalovirus.

Primers: 60 Vbeta forward and 13 Jbeta reverse. Method: immunoSEQ multiplex PCR; TCRdb's copy keeps in-frame clones and lacks some. This sample contains approximately 30,000 clones. V usage is TRBV5-1 and J usage is TRBJ2-7; TRBD1 matches 10 bases. Sequencing was carried out using PBMCs. The source is a middle-aged woman in good health and CMV-seropositive. The DNA for the CDR3 is TGCGCCAGCAGCATAGGGACAGGGGAGGGACGGCAGTACTTC. The encoded protein is CASSIGTGEGRQYF.